Below, one T cell receptor beta chain is given with its context. These data originate in a study of T-cell memory formation after mild COVID-19. Study overall: TCR clusters showed largely donor specificity.

The TCR alpha and TCR beta cDNA libraries, bearing sample barcodes and UMIs, were generated by 5'RACE using constant-segment primers. Using its own MiXCR run on the 5' RACE reads, TCRdb lists one record per CDR3 protein. The sample comprises 250,000 to 300,000 distinct CDR3 sequences, about a sixth of which are singletons, and 20% to 25% rests with the top ten. Sequencing was done on a sample of PBMCs or a T cell subset sorted from them (not recorded which). The sequence was collected from a man between 18 and 29 years old who had mild COVID-19 (a few samples of this study predate the infection). Cell type and time point are not known.

The CDR3 loop reads CASFGQGGTEAFF. The DNA for the CDR3 is TGTGCCAGCTTTGGACAGGGAGGCACTGAAGCTTTCTTT. This chain links TRBV18 with TRBJ1-1; 8 bases are a match to TRBD1. The CDR3 is 13 amino acids. After removal of 7 bases from V and 4 bases from J, the junction contained 5 bases not matched to a gene. Germline values: CDR1 KGHSH, CDR2 LQKENI.